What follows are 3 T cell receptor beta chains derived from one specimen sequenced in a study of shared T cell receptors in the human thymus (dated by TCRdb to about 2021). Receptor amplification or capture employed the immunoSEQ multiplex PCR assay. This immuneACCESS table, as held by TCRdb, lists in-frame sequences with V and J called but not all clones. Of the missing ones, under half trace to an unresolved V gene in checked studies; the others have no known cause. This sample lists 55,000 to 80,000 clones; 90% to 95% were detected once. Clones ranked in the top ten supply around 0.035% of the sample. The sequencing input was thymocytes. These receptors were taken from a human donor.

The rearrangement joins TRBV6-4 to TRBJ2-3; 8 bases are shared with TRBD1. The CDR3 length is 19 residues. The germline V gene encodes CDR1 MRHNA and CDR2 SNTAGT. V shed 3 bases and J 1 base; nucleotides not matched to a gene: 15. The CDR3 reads CASSEGGQDKIRGTDTQYF. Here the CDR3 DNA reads TGTGCCAGCAGTGAGGGGGGACAGGACAAGATACGGGGCACAGATACGCAGTATTTT.

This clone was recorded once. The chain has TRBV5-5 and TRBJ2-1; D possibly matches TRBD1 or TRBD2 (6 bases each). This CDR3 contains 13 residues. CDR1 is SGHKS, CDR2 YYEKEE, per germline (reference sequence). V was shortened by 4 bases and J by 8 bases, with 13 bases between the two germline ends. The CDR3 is CASSPGGGDEQFF. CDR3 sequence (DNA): TGTGCCAGCAGCCCTGGAGGGGGTGATGAGCAGTTCTTC.

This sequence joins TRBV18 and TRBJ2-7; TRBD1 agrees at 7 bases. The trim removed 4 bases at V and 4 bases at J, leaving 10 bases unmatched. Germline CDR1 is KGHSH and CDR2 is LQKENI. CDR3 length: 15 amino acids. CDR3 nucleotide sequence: TGTGCCAGCTCACAAGCGGACAGGCTGGTTTACGAGCAGTACTTC. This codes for CASSQADRLVYEQYF.